Each of the 30 T cell receptor beta chains below was sequenced from the same sample in a study of naive and memory T cell subsets. An equimolar mix of two oligonucleotides served as the beta constant-region primer for TRBC1 and TRBC2. TCRdb redid the calling of the UMI-ligation and nested PCR reads with MiXCR, one entry per CDR3 protein. This sample has some 87,000 distinct CDR3 sequences, with 5.5% to 8.5% found just once. Sequenced input: central memory CD4+ T cells from blood. Every receptor here comes from a human donor in good health.

The chain has TRBV19 and TRBJ2-2; no reliable D call. CDR3 length equals 14 residues. With 4 bases removed from V and 0 bases from J, the gap between germline ends came to 6 bases. The germline V gene has CDR1 LNHDA and CDR2 SQIVND (reference sequence). The DNA for the CDR3 is TGTGCCAGTAGTAAACAATCGAACACCGGGGAGCTGTTTTTT. Amino acid sequence: CASSKQSNTGELFF.

This clonotype showed up just a few times. The J gene is TRBJ2-7, the V gene TRBV29-1, with 13 bases aligning to TRBD2. Germline-derived CDR1 and CDR2 are SQVTM and ANQGSEA. The V segment lost 2 bases and the J segment 4 bases; nucleotides outside the gene matches: 5. This CDR3 contains 15 residues. CDR3 DNA sequence: TGCAGCGTTGAAACCGGGACTAGCGGGGATTACGAGCAGTACTTC. As protein: CSVETGTSGDYEQYF.

This clonotype was recorded many times. V gene TRBV7-9 combines with J gene TRBJ2-1; the D call may be TRBD1 or TRBD2 (5 bases each). Deletions cut 0 bases from V and 6 bases from J, with 15 bases between. Germline V gene lookup returns CDR1 SEHNR and CDR2 FQNEAQ (reference sequence). The CDR3 runs to 16 residues. CDR3 region: CASSLAQPGRGNEQFF. CDR3 coding DNA: TGTGCCAGCAGCTTAGCGCAGCCGGGAAGGGGCAATGAGCAGTTCTTC. The full variable domain, with the rest looked up from reference TRBV7-9 and TRBJ2-1, is DTGVSQNPRHKITKRGQNVTFRCDPISEHNRLYWYRQTLGQGPEFLTYFQNEAQLEKSRLLSDRFSAERPKGSFSTLEIQRTEQGDSAMYLCASSLAQPGRGNEQFFGPGTRLTVL.

This clonotype occurred many times. The rearrangement links TRBV24-1 to TRBJ2-3; D ambiguous. The V and J ends lost 3 bases and 2 bases respectively, with 8 bases between them. Germline V lookup: CDR1 KGHDR, CDR2 SFDVKD. The CDR3 spans 14 residues. The DNA of the CDR3 is TGTGCCACCAGTGATGTGAGGTTCACAGATACGCAGTATTTT. It yields the protein CATSDVRFTDTQYF.

This clonotype was picked up a small number of times. This chain uses TRBV27 with TRBJ2-3, with no clear D. V was shortened by 0 bases and J by 2 bases, with 15 bases between the two germline ends. The CDR3 is 17 amino acids. Germline values: CDR1 MNHEY, CDR2 SMNVEV (reference sequence). The CDR3 reads CASSLSGLSTSTDTQYF. The CDR3 nucleotides are TGTGCCAGCAGTTTATCGGGTCTCTCCACCTCCACAGATACGCAGTATTTT.

This chain's CDR3 is CASSLRAGTGNTGELFF. CDR3 sequence (DNA): TGTGCCAGCAGCTTAAGGGCCGGGACAGGGAACACCGGGGAGCTGTTTTTT. The chain has TRBV11-2 and TRBJ2-2, with 8 bases fitting TRBD1. The V and J ends lost 2 bases and 1 base, in that order; junction bases with no gene match: 6. Germline CDR1 is SGHAT and CDR2 is FQNNGV. The CDR3 consists of 17 residues.

This clonotype was found many times. The chain employs TRBV29-1 and TRBJ2-7; 7 bases are a match to TRBD1. This CDR3 has 14 amino acids. Germline loops: CDR1 SQVTM, CDR2 ANQGSEA. Trimming removed 6 bases from V and 6 bases from J; junction bases left unmatched: 14. The CDR3, as DNA: TGCAGCGTAAGCATAGGGGGCTCCTGGCGCGAGCAGTACTTC. This codes for CSVSIGGSWREQYF.

The chain employs TRBV11-2 and TRBJ2-3; 8 bases agree with TRBD2. Looked up from germline, CDR1 is SGHAT and CDR2 is FQNNGV. The CDR3 covers 17 residues. With V trimmed by 3 bases and J by 0 bases, 8 bases remained unmatched. The CDR3 coding sequence is TGTGCCAGCAGCTTGCTGAGCGGGGGCACTAGCACAGATACGCAGTATTTT. Protein sequence: CASSLLSGGTSTDTQYF.

The gene calls are TRBV4-1 and TRBJ2-3; TRBD2 matches at 10 bases. The CDR3 runs to 17 residues. J lost 0 bases, V lost 2 bases, and 5 bases had no gene match. In germline, CDR1 is MGHRA, CDR2 YSYEKL. The CDR3 protein is CASSQLAGDPSTDTQYF. The CDR3 DNA reads as TGCGCCAGCAGCCAACTAGCGGGGGACCCTAGCACAGATACGCAGTATTTT.

The sample holds many counts of this clonotype. The J gene is TRBJ2-1, the V gene TRBV11-2; D might be TRBD2 (6 bases). V lost 0 bases, J lost 10 bases, and 22 bases lay in between. This CDR3 spans 17 amino acids. Germline V gives CDR1 SGHAT, CDR2 FQNNGV. In DNA, the CDR3 is TGTGCCAGCAGCTTAGATGTCCAGCGGGCGGCCTTCGGGGAGCAGTTCTTC. The encoded protein is CASSLDVQRAAFGEQFF.

This clonotype was counted many times. J is TRBJ2-3 and V is TRBV5-1; D is ambiguous. Between the trimmed V and J ends, which lost 4 bases and 2 bases, there was a span of 11 bases. CDR1 and CDR2 (germline): SGHRS, YFSETQ. The CDR3 totals 14 residues. CDR3 sequence reads: CASSAGPTTDTQYF. The DNA of the CDR3 is TGCGCCAGCAGCGCCGGACCTACCACAGATACGCAGTATTTT.

Many counts were recorded for this clonotype. V gene TRBV10-3 combines with J gene TRBJ2-3; D is perhaps TRBD2 (7 bases). V lost 10 bases and J lost 9, with 23 bases in between. Germline V gene sequence: CDR1 ENHRY, CDR2 SYGVKD. CDR3 length: 14 residues. In DNA form, the CDR3 reads TGTGCCACCGGCTCGGCGGGGGCCGTCCCCACGCAGTATTTT. Its translation: CATGSAGAVPTQYF.

This chain uses TRBV28 with TRBJ1-5; no firm D call. V was pared by 2 bases and J by 6 bases, with 2 bases between. The CDR3 has 11 amino acids. Germline CDR1 is MDHEN and CDR2 is SYDVKM. The CDR3 bases are TGTGCCAGCAGTTTAGGTCAGCCCCAGCATTTT. It specifies CASSLGQPQHF.

This clonotype was picked up many times. The chain employs TRBV7-8 and TRBJ2-3; D may correspond to TRBD1 or TRBD2 (5 bases each). The V end lost 0 bases, the J end lost 1 base, and 11 bases lay between the germline ends. Germline CDR1 is SGHVS and CDR2 is FQNEAQ. The CDR3 consists of 16 residues. In DNA, the CDR3 is TGTGCCAGCAGCTTAGCGTCCGGGGCTGGCACAGATACGCAGTATTTT. Protein product: CASSLASGAGTDTQYF. The complete variable domain, with remaining parts taken from reference TRBV7-8 and TRBJ2-3, reads GAGVSQSPRYKVAKRGQDVALRCDPISGHVSLFWYQQALGQGPEFLTYFQNEAQLDKSGLPSDRFFAERPEGSVSTLKIQRTQQEDSAVYLCASSLASGAGTDTQYFGPGTRLTVL.

V usage is TRBV14 and J usage is TRBJ1-1; D is unclear. The CDR3 extends over 13 amino acids. Germline CDR1 and CDR2: SGHDN and FVKESK. Trimming removed 1 base at V and 6 bases at J, with 9 bases between. As DNA, the CDR3 is TGTGCCAGCAGCCAAGCGCGTGGGTCTGAAGCTTTCTTT. Translating it yields CASSQARGSEAFF.

This clonotype was recorded many times. The chain uses TRBV18 and TRBJ1-6; tentatively, D is TRBD1 (6 bases). Germline V gene sequence: CDR1 KGHSH, CDR2 LQKENI. V dropped 4 bases and J dropped 7 bases, with 8 bases sitting between them. This CDR3 has 13 amino acids. In DNA form, the CDR3 reads TGTGCCAGCTCACAGGACAGAAATTCACCCCTCCACTTT. Protein: CASSQDRNSPLHF. Supplemented by reference TRBV18 and TRBJ1-6, the full variable domain reads NAGVMQNPRHLVRRRGQEARLRCSPMKGHSHVYWYRQLPEEGLKFMVYLQKENIIDESGMPKERFSAEFPKEGPSILRIQQVVRGDSAAYFCASSQDRNSPLHFGNGTRLTVT.

This clonotype was found a few times. V is TRBV14 and J is TRBJ2-2; D possibly corresponds to TRBD2 (5 bases). This CDR3 is built from 16 residues. Trimming cost V 0 bases and J 4 bases, with 12 bases left between them. Germline V lookup: CDR1 SGHDN, CDR2 FVKESK. CDR3 sequence reads: CASSQEGGTFTGELFF. The DNA for the CDR3 is TGTGCCAGCAGCCAAGAAGGAGGCACCTTCACCGGGGAGCTGTTTTTT.

This clonotype was picked up many times. The chain carries TRBV28 and TRBJ2-6; no clear D gene. Between the trimmed V and J ends, which lost 3 bases and 5 bases, there was a span of 11 bases. The CDR3 has 15 residues. The germline gives CDR1 MDHEN, CDR2 SYDVKM. CDR3 in DNA: TGTGCCAGCAGTTTTGGAGTATTCCGGGCCAACGTCCTGACTTTC. It is translated as CASSFGVFRANVLTF. The full variable domain, rest sourced from reference TRBV28 and TRBJ2-6, is DVKVTQSSRYLVKRTGEKVFLECVQDMDHENMFWYRQDPGLGLRLIYFSYDVKMKEKGDIPEGYSVSREKKERFSLILESASTNQTSMYLCASSFGVFRANVLTFGAGSRLTVL.

The V and J genes are TRBV6-5 and TRBJ2-4; D not resolved. Per germline, CDR1 MNHEY and CDR2 SVGAGI. The V and J ends lost 10 bases and 5 bases respectively, with 12 bases between them. The CDR3 runs to 12 residues. The CDR3 here is CAITDAQNIQYF. CDR3 coding DNA: TGTGCCATCACGGACGCGCAAAACATTCAGTACTTC.

The table lists this clonotype with many counts. The chain combines TRBV20-1 with TRBJ2-5, with D tentatively TRBD2 (6 bases). Germline CDR1 and CDR2: DFQATT and SNEGSKA (reference sequence). CDR3 length: 14 residues. Trimming left V 4 bases short and J 5 bases short, with 17 bases between. CDR3 protein: CSANLRELLETQYF. The CDR3 DNA reads TGCAGTGCTAATCTCCGGGAGTTATTGGAGACCCAGTACTTC.

This clonotype was seen at least ten times. This chain links TRBV3-1 with TRBJ2-7; no clear D. CDR3 size: 11 residues. With 2 bases removed from V and 12 bases from J, the gap between germline ends came to 11 bases. Germline CDR1 reads LGHDT; CDR2 reads YNNKEL (reference sequence). The CDR3: CASSQTALLYF. The CDR3 DNA is TGTGCCAGCAGCCAAACGGCCTTACTGTACTTC.

At least ten counts were recorded for this clonotype. The rearrangement uses TRBV30 and TRBJ1-2; a weak D match, TRBD1 (5 bases). The germline V and J ends were trimmed by 4 bases and 7 bases, with 16 bases remaining between them. The length of the CDR3 is 13 residues. CDR1 and CDR2 (germline): GTSNPN, SVGIG (reference sequence). CDR3 in amino acids: CAWNIRDHGGYTF. DNA of the CDR3: TGTGCCTGGAACATCCGGGACCACGGTGGCTACACCTTC.

This clonotype appeared many times. This chain uses TRBV27 with TRBJ1-5, with D uncertain. Looked up from germline, CDR1 is MNHEY and CDR2 is SMNVEV (reference sequence). There are 16 residues in the CDR3. V gave up 6 bases and J gave up 6 bases, with 21 bases separating them. CDR3 DNA sequence: TGTGCCAGCAGCTCGGATGGGAACGGGGTACGTCAGCCCCAGCATTTT. Residues: CASSSDGNGVRQPQHF.

This clonotype came up many times. The chain carries TRBV12-3 or TRBV12-4 and TRBJ2-3; D is undetermined. Trimming took off 6 bases at V and 0 bases at J, with 13 bases between the two ends. The length of the CDR3 is 15 residues. CDR3 amino acids: CASRARDPSTDTQYF. In DNA, the CDR3 is TGTGCCAGCAGGGCGAGAGATCCTAGCACAGATACGCAGTATTTT.

V is TRBV7-2 and J is TRBJ1-1; TRBD1 agrees at 10 bases. In germline, CDR1 is SGHTA, CDR2 FQGNSA. V lost 5 bases to trimming and J lost 3 bases; unmatched junction nucleotides: 9. The CDR3 is 16 amino acids. The CDR3 DNA is TGTGCCAGCAGCCTCGACAGGGGGCTCATTCACACTGAAGCTTTCTTT. It translates to CASSLDRGLIHTEAFF.

The sample holds a few counts of this clonotype. This chain uses TRBV28 with TRBJ2-7, with a possible D match to TRBD2 (5 bases). Germline CDR1 and CDR2: MDHEN and SYDVKM. This CDR3 contains 13 residues. Trimming removed 8 bases from V and 1 base from J, with 12 bases in between. The CDR3 spells CASRSSGSYEQYF. CDR3 nucleotide sequence: TGTGCCAGCCGCTCGTCGGGGTCCTACGAGCAGTACTTC. The full variable domain, rest sourced from reference TRBV28 and TRBJ2-7, is DVKVTQSSRYLVKRTGEKVFLECVQDMDHENMFWYRQDPGLGLRLIYFSYDVKMKEKGDIPEGYSVSREKKERFSLILESASTNQTSMYLCASRSSGSYEQYFGPGTRLTVT.

This clonotype was recorded many times. The chain combines TRBV14 with TRBJ1-2; D uncertain. Looked up from germline, CDR1 is SGHDN and CDR2 is FVKESK. This CDR3 spans 12 amino acids. Trimming removed 1 base from V and 8 bases from J, with 8 bases in between. CDR3 nucleotide sequence: TGTGCCAGCAGCCAAGGTCCGATCGGCTACACCTTC. This gives the protein CASSQGPIGYTF. Full variable domain (outside the CDR3, taken from reference TRBV14 and TRBJ1-2): EAGVTQFPSHSVIEKGQTVTLRCDPISGHDNLYWYRRVMGKEIKFLLHFVKESKQDESGMPNNRFLAERTGGTYSTLKVQPAELEDSGVYFCASSQGPIGYTFGSGTRLTVV.

This clonotype was detected ten times or more. The chain has TRBV12-3 or TRBV12-4 and TRBJ1-2; D is unclear. Trimming removed 7 bases at V and 4 bases at J, with 16 bases between. This CDR3 contains 14 residues. The CDR3 spells CASIPQVRGYGYTF. Here the CDR3 DNA reads TGTGCCAGCATCCCTCAGGTCCGGGGCTATGGCTACACCTTC.

With regard to this clonotype: A much more abundant neighbour one base away suggests this may be a read error. V usage is TRBV5-6 and J usage is TRBJ1-2; 7 bases map to TRBD1. CDR1 SGHDT and CDR2 YYEEEE come from the germline V gene. The CDR3 covers 18 residues. Losses at the gene ends were 5 bases for V and 2 bases for J; bases not matched to a gene: 18. DNA for the CDR3: TGTGCCAGCAGTCTCAACCGGGTCAGGGGGTATCTAAACTATGGCTACACCTTC. Amino acids: CASSLNRVRGYLNYGYTF.

This clonotype was seen ten or more times. This sequence joins TRBV20-1 and TRBJ1-1, with 10 nucleotides matching TRBD1. V trimming: 8 bases; J trimming: 4 bases; junction bases outside the gene matches: 4. In germline, CDR1 is DFQATT, CDR2 SNEGSKA (reference sequence). The CDR3 covers 12 residues. The CDR3 DNA reads TGCAGTACTCGACAGGGGGCCACTGAAGCTTTCTTT. Translating gives CSTRQGATEAFF.